The 26 T cell receptor beta chains below all came from one sample that was sequenced in a study of human T cells and chemical hapten exposure (dated by TCRdb to the early 2020s). Library prep was done by RACE. Sequencing took place on a NextSeq 500. The raw public data were reprocessed by TCRdb itself: fastp quality trimming at Q25, MiXCR clonotype calling, in-frame beta chains only. All rows with the same CDR3 protein become a single entry with the most common DNA and genes. In this sample the table shows over 100,000 distinct CDR3 sequences, roughly 9% of which occur a single time. The top ten constitute about 3% of the sample. The sample's time point, from its label and the paper: patch test 2, 6 weeks after DPC sensitization. What the treatment or condition label conveys for this sample: therapeutic diphenylcyclopropenone sensitization with weekly scalp DPC. Sequences were derived from whole blood, sampled in connection with sensitization to the hapten diphenylcyclopropenone (DPC). All receptors derive from a woman in her thirties or forties with alopecia areata. Some clones in this sample may be carry-over from other donors' samples.

Of note for this clonotype: At one end, the junction sequence differs from germline, possibly due to a read error. The chain uses TRBV7-9 and TRBJ1-2, with D tentatively TRBD1 (5 bases). Germline assignment: CDR1 SEHNR and CDR2 FQNEAQ (reference sequence). The CDR3 extends over 13 amino acids. The CDR3, as DNA: TGTGGCAGCAGCCAACAGGTTAACTATGGCTACACCTTC. This translates into CGSSQQVNYGYTF. Filled out from reference TRBV7-9 and TRBJ1-2, the complete variable domain reads DTGVSQNPRHKITKRGQNVTFRCDPISEHNRLYWYRQTLGQGPEFLTYFQNEAQLEKSRLLSDRFSAERPKGSFSTLEIQRTEQGDSAMYLCGSSQQVNYGYTFGSGTRLTVV.

This clonotype was counted only a few times. The chain employs TRBV6-2 or TRBV6-3 and TRBJ2-1; D not resolved. V dropped 10 bases and J dropped 1 base, with 8 bases sitting between them. Germline loops: CDR1 MNHEY, CDR2 SVGEGT. CDR3 length equals 12 residues. The CDR3 DNA reads as TGTGCCACTGGTAGTTCCTACAATGAGCAGTTCTTC. Its translation is CATGSSYNEQFF.

The sample holds a few counts of this clonotype. The chain recombines TRBV10-2 with TRBJ2-1; 8 nucleotides line up with TRBD1. Per germline, CDR1 WSHSY and CDR2 SAAADI. This CDR3 has 15 amino acids. With V trimmed by 4 bases and J by 8 bases, 10 bases remained unmatched. CDR3 coding DNA: TGCGCCAGCAGTGCCCCTAGACAGGGGTTCGATGAGCAGTTCTTC. Its protein is CASSAPRQGFDEQFF.

The chain links TRBV7-2 to TRBJ2-5; weak D call: TRBD2 (6 bases). V dropped 0 bases and J dropped 11 bases, with 19 bases sitting between them. Germline-derived CDR1 and CDR2 are SGHTA and FQGNSA. CDR3 length equals 15 residues. CDR3 sequence (DNA): TGTGCCAGCAGCTTAGCGCTGCGGGGCCAAGCGAGGCAGTACTTC. Translated: CASSLALRGQARQYF.

There are many counts of this clonotype. The chain uses TRBV7-6 and TRBJ1-4; TRBD1 might be the D (5 bases). Between the trimmed V and J ends, which lost 5 bases and 10 bases, there was a span of 17 bases. The CDR3 consists of 14 residues. The germline V gene has CDR1 SGHVS and CDR2 FNYEAQ. The CDR3 spells CASSQTAGAGKLFF. DNA for the CDR3: TGTGCCAGCAGCCAGACAGCCGGGGCCGGAAAACTGTTTTTT.

This clonotype showed up many times. This chain joins TRBV5-6 and TRBJ2-7; tentative D call: TRBD1 (6 bases). The CDR3 covers 16 residues. Trimming pared 3 bases from V and 3 bases from J, leaving 19 bases between. The germline gives CDR1 SGHDT, CDR2 YYEEEE. This CDR3 is CASSSKTRGHYYEQYF. The CDR3 DNA follows: TGTGCCAGCAGCTCCAAGACAAGGGGACACTACTACGAGCAGTACTTC.

The CDR3 region has the DNA TGCAGCGTTGACAGCGGGGCCTTTCAAGAGACCCAGTACTTC. Its protein product is CSVDSGAFQETQYF. The chain uses TRBV29-1 and TRBJ2-5, with 7 positions matching TRBD2. The V segment lost 3 bases and the J segment 2 bases; nucleotides outside the gene matches: 6. The CDR3 consists of 14 residues. The germline CDR1 and CDR2 sequences are SQVTM and ANQGSEA.

This clonotype was detected many times. This chain links TRBV20-1 with TRBJ1-3; weak D call: TRBD1 (6 bases). With 7 bases removed from V and 8 bases from J, the gap between germline ends came to 18 bases. The V gene's germline CDR1 is DFQATT and CDR2 SNEGSKA (reference sequence). CDR3 length equals 13 residues. In DNA form, the CDR3 reads TGCAGTGTCCCAAAGACAGGATTGGACACCATATATTTT. It is translated as CSVPKTGLDTIYF.

This clonotype turned up a few times. The chain has TRBV9 and TRBJ1-6; D call uncertain. The CDR3 has 14 amino acids. Trimming pared 0 bases from V and 10 bases from J, leaving 11 bases between. CDR1 is SGDLS, CDR2 YYNGEE, per germline. CDR3 DNA: TGTGCCAGCAGCGTAGATGGTCTTGGGTCACCCCTCCACTTT. It codes for CASSVDGLGSPLHF.

This clonotype has at least ten counts. The chain joins TRBV20-1 to TRBJ2-3; the match to TRBD2 covers 9 bases. With V trimmed by 2 bases and J by 14 bases, 5 bases remained unmatched. The CDR3 runs 11 residues. Germline assignment: CDR1 DFQATT and CDR2 SNEGSKA (reference sequence). This CDR3 is CSARRASGVYF. CDR3 nucleotide sequence: TGCAGTGCTAGAAGGGCTAGCGGGGTGTATTTT.

This clonotype came up a few times. The chain links TRBV4-3 to TRBJ2-1; perhaps TRBD2 as D (5 bases). V gave up 0 bases and J gave up 4 bases, with 10 bases separating them. This CDR3 has 15 residues. Germline V gene lookup returns CDR1 LGHNA and CDR2 YSLEER. The chain's CDR3 is CASSQERSGYNEQFF. CDR3 nucleotide sequence: TGCGCCAGCAGCCAAGAGCGGAGCGGTTACAATGAGCAGTTCTTC.

This clonotype occurred many times. The chain combines TRBV7-6 with TRBJ1-2, with D possibly matching TRBD1 (5 bases). V was cut by 4 bases and J by 6 bases, with 24 bases left in between. This CDR3 contains 17 residues. Germline-derived CDR1 and CDR2 are SGHVS and FNYEAQ. The CDR3 region is CASSSDNKGPLRNGYTF. CDR3 sequence (DNA): TGTGCCAGCAGCTCAGACAATAAGGGACCGCTCCGTAATGGCTACACCTTC.

This clonotype turned up a few times. The gene calls are TRBV5-1 and TRBJ1-2, with D maybe TRBD1 (6 bases). CDR1 and CDR2 (germline): SGHRS, YFSETQ. The CDR3 contains 15 residues. V gave up 0 bases and J gave up 1 base, with 10 bases separating them. The CDR3 reads CASSLGTALNYGYTF. DNA for the CDR3: TGCGCCAGCAGCTTGGGGACAGCTCTTAACTATGGCTACACCTTC.

This chain links TRBV7-9 with TRBJ2-3; D perhaps matches TRBD2 (5 bases). CDR1 is SEHNR and CDR2 is FQNEAQ in the germline V gene (reference sequence). Trimming shortened V by 5 bases and J by 5 bases, and 17 bases separated the two germline ends. The CDR3 extends over 15 amino acids. The CDR3 region is CASSQGPAEGDTQYF. The CDR3, as DNA: TGTGCCAGCAGCCAAGGGCCCGCCGAGGGAGATACGCAGTATTTT.

This clonotype was found many times. The V call is TRBV7-6, the J call TRBJ1-1; the D is unclear. Trimming took 5 bases from V and 3 from J, leaving 7 bases between them. Germline V gives CDR1 SGHVS, CDR2 FNYEAQ. The CDR3 totals 12 residues. CDR3 bases: TGTGCCAGCAGCGTGATCGACACTGAAGCTTTCTTT. As protein: CASSVIDTEAFF.

This sequence joins TRBV7-9 and TRBJ1-1; no clear D gene. Trimming removed 4 bases from V and 7 bases from J, with 13 bases in between. The CDR3 covers 13 residues. Germline V CDR1 and CDR2: SEHNR, FQNEAQ (reference sequence). CDR3: CASSSLRAGEAFF. Here the CDR3 DNA reads TGTGCCAGCAGCTCCCTGAGGGCGGGTGAAGCTTTCTTT.

In this sample, this clonotype turned up a few times. The chain employs TRBV4-2 and TRBJ2-7; tentatively, D is TRBD1 (6 bases). V gave up 4 bases and J gave up 3 bases, with 16 bases separating them. This CDR3 is 15 amino acids long. Germline V gene data show CDR1 as LGHNA and CDR2 as YNFKEQ. CDR3 sequence reads: CASSPQGGGIYEQYF. The CDR3 DNA reads as TGTGCCAGCAGCCCACAGGGTGGGGGAATCTACGAGCAGTACTTC.

The chain is built from TRBV3-1 and TRBJ1-3, with D possibly matching TRBD1 (5 bases). Germline-derived CDR1 and CDR2 are LGHDT and YNNKEL (reference sequence). The V gene lost 4 bases and the J gene lost 4 bases, with 11 bases spanning the gap. The CDR3 has 14 residues. CDR3 sequence (DNA): TGTGCCAGCAGCCCGAGGACATTAGGAAACACCATATATTTT. This sequence encodes CASSPRTLGNTIYF. The full variable domain, in which reference TRBV3-1 and TRBJ1-3 provide the parts outside the CDR3, is DTAVSQTPKYLVTQMGNDKSIKCEQNLGHDTMYWYKQDSKKFLKIMFSYNNKELIINETVPNRFSPKSPDKAHLNLHINSLELGDSAVYFCASSPRTLGNTIYFGEGSWLTVV.

This clonotype was recorded many times. This chain connects TRBV15 to TRBJ2-2; TRBD2 matches at 10 bases. This CDR3 is 17 amino acids long. The V and J ends lost 0 bases and 4 bases, in that order; junction bases with no gene match: 5. CDR1 is LNHNV, CDR2 YYDKDF, per germline (reference sequence). The CDR3 here is CATSRDRGLAVTGELFF. Written as DNA, the CDR3 is TGTGCCACCAGCAGAGATAGAGGACTAGCGGTCACCGGGGAGCTGTTTTTT.

The CDR3: CASSYGAGYGYTF. The CDR3 DNA follows: TGTGCCAGCAGTTATGGCGCAGGGTATGGCTACACCTTC. This chain links TRBV6-5 with TRBJ1-2, with D possibly being TRBD1 (5 bases). Germline assignment: CDR1 MNHEY and CDR2 SVGAGI. Trimming took 3 bases from V and 5 from J, leaving 10 bases between them. CDR3 length equals 13 residues.

The V gene is TRBV28, the J gene TRBJ2-5; weak D call: TRBD1 (5 bases). This CDR3 spans 18 amino acids. The germline V gene encodes CDR1 MDHEN and CDR2 SYDVKM. Trimming took 6 bases from V and 5 from J, leaving 28 bases between them. The CDR3 is CASRTPPLDTGLQETQYF. CDR3 sequence (DNA): TGTGCCAGCAGAACACCCCCGTTGGACACTGGTTTACAGGAGACCCAGTACTTC.

This clonotype was observed a few times. The CDR3 region is CSVRAGTDYEQYF. The CDR3 coding sequence is TGCAGCGTCCGCGCCGGGACAGACTACGAGCAGTACTTC. The rearrangement uses TRBV29-1 and TRBJ2-7, with 7 bases matching TRBD1. Unmatched junction bases numbered 8, after V lost 6 bases and J lost 3 bases. Per the germline V gene, CDR1 is SQVTM and CDR2 is ANQGSEA. This CDR3 spans 13 amino acids.

This clonotype appeared many times. The V gene is TRBV5-6, the J gene TRBJ1-2; D not certain. V was pared by 4 bases and J by 2 bases, with 12 bases between. This CDR3 has 14 amino acids. CDR1 is SGHDT and CDR2 is YYEEEE in the germline V gene. CDR3 sequence: CASSLRGSNYGYTF. In DNA form, the CDR3 reads TGTGCCAGCAGCCTGCGTGGCAGCAACTATGGCTACACCTTC.

This chain joins TRBV7-3 and TRBJ2-3, with 9 bases matching TRBD1. Germline CDR1 is SGHTA and CDR2 is FQGTGA. There are 15 residues in the CDR3. V was clipped by 4 bases and J by 2 bases; unmatched bases: 4. DNA of the CDR3: TGTGCCAGCAGCTCGCGGACAGGGGACACAGATACGCAGTATTTT. As protein: CASSSRTGDTDTQYF.

This clonotype was counted many times. The gene calls are TRBV11-2 and TRBJ1-2; D not resolved. The V and J ends lost 2 bases and 5 bases respectively, with 12 bases between them. The germline V gene has CDR1 SGHAT and CDR2 FQNNGV. The CDR3 is made up of 14 amino acids. CDR3 sequence: CASSLMGKNYGYTF. The CDR3 region has the DNA TGTGCCAGCAGCTTAATGGGGAAAAATTATGGCTACACCTTC.

The V and J genes are TRBV9 and TRBJ1-1; no clear D gene. This CDR3 has 14 residues. V lost 3 bases and J 3 bases, leaving 12 bases between the germline ends. Germline values: CDR1 SGDLS, CDR2 YYNGEE. The CDR3 is CASSAYAGDTEAFF. As DNA, the CDR3 is TGTGCCAGCAGCGCCTACGCAGGAGACACTGAAGCTTTCTTT.